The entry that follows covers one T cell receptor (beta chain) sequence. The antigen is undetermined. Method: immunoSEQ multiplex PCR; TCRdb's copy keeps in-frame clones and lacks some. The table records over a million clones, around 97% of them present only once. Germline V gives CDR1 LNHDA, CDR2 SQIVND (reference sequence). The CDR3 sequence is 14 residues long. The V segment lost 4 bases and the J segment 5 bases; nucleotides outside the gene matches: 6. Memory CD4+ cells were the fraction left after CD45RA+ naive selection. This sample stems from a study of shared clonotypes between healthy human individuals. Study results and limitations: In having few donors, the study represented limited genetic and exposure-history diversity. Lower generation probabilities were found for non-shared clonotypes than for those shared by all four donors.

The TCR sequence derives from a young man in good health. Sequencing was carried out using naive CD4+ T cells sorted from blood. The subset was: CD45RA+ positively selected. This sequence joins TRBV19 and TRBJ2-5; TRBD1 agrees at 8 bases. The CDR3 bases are TGTGCCAGTAGTAACGGACAGGGAGGCGAGACCCAGTACTTC. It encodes CASSNGQGGETQYF.